One sample yielded the 6 T cell receptor beta chains listed below, sequenced in a study of T cell repertoires in cytomegalovirus infection. TCRdb re-analysed the reads in MiXCR, keeping a single row per CDR3 protein. The sample includes under 95,000 distinct CDR3 sequences, more than 3% seen only once; the top ten take around 21%. The specimen sequenced was PBMCs. The receptors stem from a human donor in good health (CMV status not recorded). Some clones in this sample may be carry-over from other donors' samples.

This clonotype was seen ten or more times. The gene calls are TRBV28 and TRBJ2-7; TRBD1 aligns across 7 bases. Trimming took 5 bases from V and 4 from J; bases not matched to a gene: 8. This CDR3 contains 14 residues. Germline V gene data show CDR1 as MDHEN and CDR2 as SYDVKM. As DNA, the CDR3 is TGTGCCAGCAGTACCCAGAACAGGGGTTACGAGCAGTACTTC. Amino acid sequence: CASSTQNRGYEQYF.

This clonotype was detected ten times or more. This chain joins TRBV7-2 and TRBJ2-2, with 8 bases lining up with TRBD1. Trimming at V came to 5 bases and at J to 4 bases, leaving 15 bases not matched to a gene. The CDR3 has 18 amino acids. The V gene's germline CDR1 is SGHTA and CDR2 FQGNSA. As DNA, the CDR3 is TGTGCCAGCAGCCTCCGGGACAGGCATCAAAGGAGCACCGGGGAGCTGTTTTTT. Translated: CASSLRDRHQRSTGELFF.

This clonotype was seen many times. This chain connects TRBV7-9 to TRBJ2-2, with D maybe TRBD2 (5 bases). V lost 5 bases, J lost 7 bases, and 17 bases lay in between. The CDR3 length is 15 residues. CDR1 is SEHNR, CDR2 FQNEAQ, per germline (reference sequence). DNA for the CDR3: TGTGCCAGCAGCACGCTAGGAAGAGGGAACGGGGAGCTGTTTTTT. This sequence encodes CASSTLGRGNGELFF. Based on the CDR3 plus reference TRBV7-9 and TRBJ2-2, the full variable domain is DTGVSQNPRHKITKRGQNVTFRCDPISEHNRLYWYRQTLGQGPEFLTYFQNEAQLEKSRLLSDRFSAERPKGSFSTLEIQRTEQGDSAMYLCASSTLGRGNGELFFGEGSRLTVL.

In its sample, this clonotype was seen a few times. The chain carries TRBV7-2 and TRBJ2-1, with a possible D match to TRBD2 (5 bases). Germline V CDR1 and CDR2: SGHTA, FQGNSA. The germline V and J ends were trimmed by 1 base and 0 bases, with 13 bases remaining between them. This CDR3 has 17 amino acids. The DNA of the CDR3 is TGTGCCAGCAGCTTAGAAATGCGGGTCAGCTCCTACAATGAGCAGTTCTTC. Translated, it gives CASSLEMRVSSYNEQFF. The variable domain in full, with the rest retrieved from reference TRBV7-2 and TRBJ2-1, is GAGVSQSPSNKVTEKGKDVELRCDPISGHTALYWYRQSLGQGLEFLIYFQGNSAPDKSGLPSDRFSAERTGGSVSTLTIQRTQQEDSAVYLCASSLEMRVSSYNEQFFGPGTRLTVL.

The chain recombines TRBV12-3 or TRBV12-4 with TRBJ1-2; D unclear. The CDR3 runs 11 residues. The germline V and J ends were trimmed by 5 bases and 7 bases, with 8 bases remaining between them. The CDR3 reads CASSRGGGYTF. As DNA, the CDR3 is TGTGCCAGCAGTCGGGGTGGTGGCTACACCTTC.

This clonotype has a count of ten or more. The rearrangement links TRBV7-9 to TRBJ1-1, with 7 positions matching TRBD1. The junction had 1 base not matched to a gene; V was cut back by 2 bases and J by 4 bases. Germline CDR1 and CDR2: SEHNR and FQNEAQ (reference sequence). The CDR3 is 13 amino acids. The CDR3 spells CASSLNRGTEAFF. CDR3 DNA sequence: TGTGCCAGCAGCTTAAACAGGGGCACTGAAGCTTTCTTT.